The rows below give T cell receptor beta chains drawn from one sample of a study of memory B cells and T cells in multiple sclerosis. The repertoire was sequenced with immunoSEQ multiplex PCR; TCRdb's copy has only in-frame clones and lacks some. This sample has over 35,000 clones, with around 80% found just once. These receptors lack a known antigen. Sequencing was done on a sample of PBMCs from blood kept in culture. The receptors shown here come from a human donor with multiple sclerosis. The conserved cysteine and the conserved F or W are not part of the CDR3 here. Some rows have no size entry. The others give once, few or many, or a class for an expanded clone.

NA,TRBV4-1,ASSQMGQGPLYGYT
once,TRBV5-1,ASSSPQGEGTEAF
few,TRBV30,AWSVLSNEQF
NA,TRBV7-2,ASSLDRDPERGGYT
NA,TRBV6-1,ASRDRAVDTQY
NA,TRBV9,ASSVDGLAGTDTQY
NA,TRBV19,ATLDRGRGETQY
NA,TRBV11-2,ASSPANEQF
NA,TRBV7-8,ASSLGWDSTDTQY
NA,TRBV7-9,ASSSSTGNQPQH
NA,TRBV5-4,ASTIDRVNTGELF
few,TRBV28,ATRDRARDGYT
NA,TRBV13,ASSSRQASSDEQY
NA,TRBV29-1,SVEEGGGVGGYT
NA,TRBV2,ASSSGGEIGELF
NA,TRBV29-1,SVEVGQALGNTIY
NA,TRBV4-2,ASSQDQGIGYEQY
NA,TRBV7-6,ASSLDPRNYGYT
few,TRBV9,ASSVGPEPNQPQH
few,TRBV11-2,ASSLTGETQY
NA,TRBV25-1,ASSEQGATNTGELF
NA,TRBV9,ASSASGGAVYEQY
NA,TRBV5-4,ASSLGDRENYGYT
few,TRBV2,ASSPGLYGYT
NA,TRBV4-2,ASSQVSGTYEQY
NA,TRBV28,ASRTPGQPRSEAF
NA,TRBV4-3,ASSPGQDFNEAF
NA,TRBV5-1,ASSLGLQETQY
NA,TRBV4-1,ASSRHREGTEAF
once,TRBV6-6,ASSTGESSYNSPLH
NA,TRBV5-1,ASSLGRLAGSYEQY
NA,TRBV2,ASRLTGLGSYNEQF
NA,TRBV10-3,AIRSGDQETQY
NA,TRBV7-2,ASSLHRAEAF
NA,TRBV30,AWSVSVGPDTQY
NA,TRBV27,ASSFLQETQY
few,TRBV6-1,ASSDYRGYEQY
NA,TRBV5-6,ASSLVDRVNTGELF